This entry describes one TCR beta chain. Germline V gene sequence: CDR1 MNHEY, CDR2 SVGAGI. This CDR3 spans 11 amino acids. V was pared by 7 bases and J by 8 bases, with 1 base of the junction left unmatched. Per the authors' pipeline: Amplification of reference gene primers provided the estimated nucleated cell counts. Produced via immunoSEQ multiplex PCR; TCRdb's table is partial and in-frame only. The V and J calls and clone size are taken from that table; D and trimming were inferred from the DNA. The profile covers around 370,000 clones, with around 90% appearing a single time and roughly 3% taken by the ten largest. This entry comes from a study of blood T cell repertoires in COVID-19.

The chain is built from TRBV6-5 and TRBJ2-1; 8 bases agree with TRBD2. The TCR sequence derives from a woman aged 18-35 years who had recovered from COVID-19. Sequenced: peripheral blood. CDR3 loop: CASKGLDEQFF. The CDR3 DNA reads TGTGCCAGCAAGGGACTAGATGAGCAGTTCTTC.